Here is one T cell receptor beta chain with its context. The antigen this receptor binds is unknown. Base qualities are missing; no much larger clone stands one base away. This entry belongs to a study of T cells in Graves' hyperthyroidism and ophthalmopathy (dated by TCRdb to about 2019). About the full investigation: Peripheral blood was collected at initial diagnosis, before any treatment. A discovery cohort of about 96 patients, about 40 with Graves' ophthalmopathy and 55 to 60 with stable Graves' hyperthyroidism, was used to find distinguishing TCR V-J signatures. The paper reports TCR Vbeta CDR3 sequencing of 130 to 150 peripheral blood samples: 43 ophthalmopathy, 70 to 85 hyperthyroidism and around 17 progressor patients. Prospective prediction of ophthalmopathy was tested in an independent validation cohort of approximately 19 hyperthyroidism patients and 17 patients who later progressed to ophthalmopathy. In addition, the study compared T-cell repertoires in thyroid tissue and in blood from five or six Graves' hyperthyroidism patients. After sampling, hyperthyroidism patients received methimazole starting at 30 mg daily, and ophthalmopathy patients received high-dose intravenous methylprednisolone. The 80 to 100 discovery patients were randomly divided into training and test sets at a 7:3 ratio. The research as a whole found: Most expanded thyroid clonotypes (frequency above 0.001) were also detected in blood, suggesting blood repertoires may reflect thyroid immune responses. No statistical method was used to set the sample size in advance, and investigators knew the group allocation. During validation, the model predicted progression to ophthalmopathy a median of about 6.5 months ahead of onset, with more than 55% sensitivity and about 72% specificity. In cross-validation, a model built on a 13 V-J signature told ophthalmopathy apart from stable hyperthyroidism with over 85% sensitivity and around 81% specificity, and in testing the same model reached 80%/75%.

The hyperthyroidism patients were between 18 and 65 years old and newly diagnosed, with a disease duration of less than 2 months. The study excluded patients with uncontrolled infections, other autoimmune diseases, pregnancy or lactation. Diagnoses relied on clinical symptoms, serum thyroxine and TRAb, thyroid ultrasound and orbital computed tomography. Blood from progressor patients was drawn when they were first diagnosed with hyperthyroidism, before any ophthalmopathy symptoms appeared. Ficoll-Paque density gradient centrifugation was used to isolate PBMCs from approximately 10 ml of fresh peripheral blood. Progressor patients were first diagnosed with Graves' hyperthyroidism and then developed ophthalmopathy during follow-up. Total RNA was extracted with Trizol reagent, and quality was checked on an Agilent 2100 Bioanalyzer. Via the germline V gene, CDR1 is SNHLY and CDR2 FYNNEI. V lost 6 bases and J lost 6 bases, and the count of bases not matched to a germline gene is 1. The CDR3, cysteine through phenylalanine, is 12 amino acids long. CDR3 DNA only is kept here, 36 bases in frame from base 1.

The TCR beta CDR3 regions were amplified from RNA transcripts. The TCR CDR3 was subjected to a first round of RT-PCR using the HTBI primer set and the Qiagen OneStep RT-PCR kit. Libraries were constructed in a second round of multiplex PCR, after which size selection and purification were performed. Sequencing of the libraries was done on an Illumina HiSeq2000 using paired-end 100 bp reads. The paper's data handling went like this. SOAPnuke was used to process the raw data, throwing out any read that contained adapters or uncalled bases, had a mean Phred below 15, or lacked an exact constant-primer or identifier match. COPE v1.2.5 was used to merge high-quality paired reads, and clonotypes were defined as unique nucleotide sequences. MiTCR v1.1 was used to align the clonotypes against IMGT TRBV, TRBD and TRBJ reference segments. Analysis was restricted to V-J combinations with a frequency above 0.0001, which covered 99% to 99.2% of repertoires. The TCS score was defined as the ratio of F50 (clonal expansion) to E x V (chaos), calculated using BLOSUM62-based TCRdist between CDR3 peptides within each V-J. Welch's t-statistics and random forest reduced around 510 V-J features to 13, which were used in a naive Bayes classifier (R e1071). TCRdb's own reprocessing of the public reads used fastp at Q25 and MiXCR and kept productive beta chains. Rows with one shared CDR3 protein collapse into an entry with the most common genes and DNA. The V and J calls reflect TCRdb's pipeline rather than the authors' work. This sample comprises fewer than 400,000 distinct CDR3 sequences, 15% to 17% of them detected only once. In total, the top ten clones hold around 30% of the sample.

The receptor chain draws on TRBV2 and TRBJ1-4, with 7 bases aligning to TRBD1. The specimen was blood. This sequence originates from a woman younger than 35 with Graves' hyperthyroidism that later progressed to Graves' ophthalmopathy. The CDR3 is CASRTGYEKLFF. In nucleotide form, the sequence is TGTGCCAGCAGGACAGGGTATGAAAAACTGTTTTTT.